This T cell receptor beta chain emerged from a study of cytomegalovirus exposure and HLA in healthy donors. General study points: TCR beta V- and J-gene trimming, according to a later analysis, was linked to a missense DCLRE1C variant. An analysis that was carried out later associated 15,000 to 20,000 TCR beta sequences with HLA alleles at 0.05 false discovery rate. Later on, an analysis found that several of the most significant clusters appeared to be linked to common viral pathogens, which included parvovirus B19. As a later analysis revealed, the rate of TCR association differed by HLA locus, with DRB1 most and HLA-C fewest.

Trimming took 2 bases from V and 4 from J, leaving 15 bases between them. The CDR3 loop spans 15 amino acids. Germline V lookup: CDR1 SGHRS, CDR2 YFSETQ. This clone was counted a single time. Its antigen is as yet unknown. The primer mix had 60 Vbeta and 13 Jbeta primers. Produced via immunoSEQ multiplex PCR; TCRdb's table is partial and in-frame only. The data contain over 150,000 clones, around 68% of them singletons. The sequenced sample consisted of PBMCs. The chain carries TRBV5-1 and TRBJ2-5, with D possibly matching TRBD1 (7 bases). The clonotype comes from a man over 45 in good health and CMV-seronegative. The DNA for the CDR3 is TGCGCCAGCAGCTTTGAGGGGGCCGGGGGAGAGACCCAGTACTTC. Its protein is CASSFEGAGGETQYF.